The following is a T cell receptor beta chain sequence with its context. The germline V gene encodes CDR1 LGHDT and CDR2 YNNKEL (reference sequence). Deletions cut 0 bases from V and 8 bases from J, with 7 bases between. CDR3 length equals 12 residues. Clones were read by immunoSEQ multiplex PCR, and TCRdb kept only the in-frame ones, dropping some. The sample carries approximately 190,000 clones, about 91% recorded once. The source of the sample is a study of control samples from healthy donors and cancer patients. This chain links TRBV3-1 (or the pseudogene TRBV3-2) with TRBJ1-1; D is uncertain. Specimen: blood. This sequence was found in a man aged 30-40 years in good health. This CDR3 is CASSQDHSEAFF. Here the CDR3 DNA reads TGTGCCAGCAGCCAAGATCACAGCGAAGCTTTCTTT.